The 22 T cell receptor beta chains in this list originate from one sample, sequenced in a study of cytomegalovirus exposure and HLA in healthy donors. 60 Vbeta and 13 Jbeta primers were used in PCR. The method was immunoSEQ multiplex PCR; TCRdb's version includes in-frame clones alone and lacks a portion of them. The sample comprises over 150,000 clones, around 90% of which are singletons, and 0.8% to 1% rests with the top ten. Sequences were obtained from PBMCs. All receptors derive from a woman under 40 in good health and CMV-seronegative.

The chain is built from TRBV15 and TRBJ2-1; maybe TRBD2 (7 bases). Trimming removed 3 bases at V and 7 bases at J, with 13 bases between. Looked up from germline, CDR1 is LNHNV and CDR2 is YYDKDF (reference sequence). The CDR3 contains 14 residues. The CDR3 reads CATSSGGPWNEQFF. In DNA form, the CDR3 reads TGTGCCACCAGCAGCGGGGGGCCGTGGAATGAGCAGTTCTTC.

This chain uses TRBV6-1 with TRBJ2-7; 10 nucleotides align to TRBD2. Trimming removed 4 bases from V and 5 bases from J; junction bases left unmatched: 11. The CDR3 is made up of 16 amino acids. The germline V gene has CDR1 MNHNS and CDR2 SASEGT. CDR3 DNA: TGTGCCAGCAGTGCCCTAAGCGGGAGGGCCCTCGACGAGCAGTACTTC. Translated, it gives CASSALSGRALDEQYF.

The genes are TRBV9 and TRBJ2-1; D is perhaps TRBD1 (6 bases). This CDR3 comprises 15 residues. Germline V gives CDR1 SGDLS, CDR2 YYNGEE. Trimming shortened V by 0 bases and J by 8 bases, and 15 bases separated the two germline ends. Here the CDR3 reads CASSVVLGGIDEQFF. In DNA form, the CDR3 reads TGTGCCAGCAGCGTAGTGTTAGGGGGAATCGATGAGCAGTTCTTC.

This chain links TRBV28 with TRBJ1-2; 11 bases match TRBD1. The ends lost 5 bases at V and 6 bases at J; junction bases unmatched: 2. The CDR3 consists of 13 residues. The germline gives CDR1 MDHEN, CDR2 SYDVKM. The CDR3 loop is CASSRTGGNGYTF. The DNA of the CDR3 is TGTGCCAGCAGTCGGACAGGGGGCAATGGCTACACCTTC.

The genes are TRBV9 and TRBJ1-3, with TRBD1 matching 7 bases. The CDR3 totals 18 residues. CDR1 is SGDLS and CDR2 is YYNGEE in the germline V gene. The V and J ends lost 0 bases and 0 bases, in that order; junction bases with no gene match: 9. CDR3 in amino acids: CASSVEGGPAHSGNTIYF. CDR3 sequence (DNA): TGTGCCAGCAGCGTAGAAGGGGGCCCAGCCCACTCTGGAAACACCATATATTTT.

This clone was seen only a few times. The V gene is TRBV6-5, the J gene TRBJ1-3; no clear D gene. Germline-derived CDR1 and CDR2 are MNHEY and SVGAGI. V lost 0 bases, J lost 8 bases, and 11 bases lay in between. The CDR3 runs to 14 residues. CDR3 DNA sequence: TGTGCCAGCAGTTACTCGATGAGGCCGGACACCATATATTTT. It translates to CASSYSMRPDTIYF.

The rearrangement links TRBV5-4 to TRBJ1-2, with TRBD1 as a possible D gene (5 bases). Germline V gene data show CDR1 as SGHNT and CDR2 as YYREEE (reference sequence). CDR3 size: 14 residues. Deletions cut 5 bases from V and 5 bases from J, with 16 bases between. The CDR3 loop is CASRPTGTLYGYTF. CDR3 DNA: TGTGCCAGCAGACCTACCGGGACTTTGTATGGCTACACCTTC.

The chain combines TRBV15 with TRBJ1-6; weak D call: TRBD1 (6 bases). The CDR3 runs 18 residues. Germline loops: CDR1 LNHNV, CDR2 YYDKDF (reference sequence). V dropped 0 bases and J dropped 8 bases, with 20 bases sitting between them. This chain's CDR3 is CATSRDKAGDLLDSPLHF. For the CDR3, the DNA is TGTGCCACCAGCAGAGATAAGGCAGGGGACCTTTTGGATTCACCCCTCCACTTT.

The V and J genes are TRBV19 and TRBJ2-5; 10 nucleotides line up with TRBD2. Germline CDR1 LNHDA, CDR2 SQIVND (reference sequence). The CDR3 runs to 13 residues. The J segment lost 1 base and the V segment lost 8 bases, leaving 1 base of the junction unmatched. As DNA, the CDR3 is TGTGCCAGTCGGACTAGCGGCCAAGAGACCCAGTACTTC. Protein sequence: CASRTSGQETQYF.

This clone was detected a few times. This chain joins TRBV10-1 and TRBJ2-1; 12 bases map to TRBD2. Trimming cost V 2 bases and J 8 bases; bases outside gene matches: 4. Per the germline V gene, CDR1 is WNHNN and CDR2 is SYGVQD (reference sequence). CDR3 length equals 15 residues. The CDR3 region has the DNA TGCGCCAGCAGTGAGGGGGCTAGCGGGAGGGATGAGCAGTTCTTC. Its translation is CASSEGASGRDEQFF.

This chain's CDR3 is CASSGGQAYEQYF. The DNA of the CDR3 is TGCGCCAGCAGTGGAGGACAGGCCTACGAGCAGTACTTC. The chain recombines TRBV10-1 with TRBJ2-7, with 7 bases that match TRBD1. V lost 4 bases and J lost 2; bases outside the gene matches: 2. This CDR3 contains 13 residues. Germline V gene sequence: CDR1 WNHNN, CDR2 SYGVQD (reference sequence).

V and J are TRBV10-2 and TRBJ1-3; D gene ambiguous. The germline V and J ends were trimmed by 7 bases and 3 bases, with 10 bases remaining between them. Germline CDR1 WSHSY, CDR2 SAAADI. CDR3 length: 13 residues. In DNA, the CDR3 is TGCGCCAGCATGTCAGGAATTGGAAACACCATATATTTT. Translated: CASMSGIGNTIYF.

The chain carries TRBV5-1 and TRBJ2-7, with D uncertain. The CDR3 extends over 12 amino acids. The V gene lost 2 bases and the J gene lost 6 bases, with 9 bases spanning the gap. From germline, CDR1 is SGHRS and CDR2 YFSETQ. The chain's CDR3 is CASSLTKSEQYF. The CDR3 nucleotides are TGCGCCAGCAGCTTAACGAAGAGCGAGCAGTACTTC.

Only one count was recorded for this clone. V and J are TRBV5-1 and TRBJ2-7; TRBD2 might be the D (5 bases). The CDR3 sequence is 11 residues long. With 6 bases removed from V and 4 bases from J, the gap between germline ends came to 8 bases. The V gene's germline CDR1 is SGHRS and CDR2 YFSETQ. Here the CDR3 DNA reads TGCGCCAGCACTACGGGATACGAGCAGTACTTC. Encoded protein: CASTTGYEQYF.

CDR3 loop: CASSLGAPNEQFF. As DNA, the CDR3 is TGTGCCAGCAGTTTAGGGGCCCCCAATGAGCAGTTCTTC. The chain employs TRBV27 and TRBJ2-1, with D possibly being TRBD1 (5 bases). Per germline, CDR1 MNHEY and CDR2 SMNVEV (reference sequence). V dropped 2 bases and J dropped 6 bases, with 8 bases sitting between them. The CDR3 runs to 13 residues.

The rearrangement links TRBV27 to TRBJ2-5, with a possible D match to TRBD2 (5 bases). The ends were cut back, 6 bases at V and 2 bases at J, with 10 bases in the middle. The CDR3 consists of 13 residues. Germline CDR1 reads MNHEY; CDR2 reads SMNVEV (reference sequence). CDR3 in amino acids: CASSGVPQETQYF. The DNA for the CDR3 is TGTGCCAGCAGCGGGGTACCGCAAGAGACCCAGTACTTC.

The chain uses TRBV27 and TRBJ2-2; tentatively, D is TRBD2 (6 bases). The V and J ends lost 2 bases and 0 bases respectively, with 7 bases between them. CDR3 length: 15 residues. From germline, CDR1 is MNHEY and CDR2 SMNVEV (reference sequence). The CDR3 coding sequence is TGTGCCAGCAGTTTAGGCGGGACGAACACCGGGGAGCTGTTTTTT. This codes for CASSLGGTNTGELFF.

The V and J genes are TRBV5-4 and TRBJ2-1; D might be TRBD2 (8 bases). V was cut by 4 bases and J by 0 bases, with 14 bases left in between. Per the germline V gene, CDR1 is SGHNT and CDR2 is YYREEE (reference sequence). The length of the CDR3 is 16 residues. The CDR3 here is CASSLRGTSSYNEQFF. CDR3 in DNA: TGTGCCAGCAGCCTCAGGGGGACTAGCTCCTACAATGAGCAGTTCTTC.

The rearrangement joins TRBV2 to TRBJ2-1; 7 bases agree with TRBD1. Trimming at V came to 7 bases and at J to 8 bases, leaving 14 bases not matched to a gene. This CDR3 region has 15 residues. Germline V gene lookup returns CDR1 SNHLY and CDR2 FYNNEI. CDR3 bases: TGTGCCAGCATGGACCCGGCAGGGGGTCACGATGAGCAGTTCTTC. Protein product: CASMDPAGGHDEQFF.

V usage is TRBV7-6 and J usage is TRBJ2-7; D is possibly TRBD2 (6 bases). This CDR3 spans 13 amino acids. V was shortened by 5 bases and J by 2 bases, with 10 bases between the two germline ends. The germline CDR1 and CDR2 sequences are SGHVS and FNYEAQ. The CDR3 sequence: CASSTGLTYEQYF. In DNA form, the CDR3 reads TGTGCCAGCAGCACGGGACTTACCTACGAGCAGTACTTC.

The chain uses TRBV4-1 and TRBJ2-7, with D perhaps TRBD1 (6 bases). Germline CDR1 is MGHRA and CDR2 is YSYEKL. Trimming left V 3 bases short and J 3 bases short, with 9 bases between. The CDR3 runs 13 residues. CDR3 loop: CASSHGTIYEQYF. The CDR3, as DNA: TGCGCCAGCAGCCACGGGACAATCTACGAGCAGTACTTC.

The chain recombines TRBV27 with TRBJ1-5, with 7 nucleotides matching TRBD1. The germline gives CDR1 MNHEY, CDR2 SMNVEV (reference sequence). With V trimmed by 5 bases and J by 7 bases, 11 bases remained unmatched. The CDR3 has 15 residues. The CDR3 DNA sequence: TGTGCCAGCAGTGCCAGACAGGGCGGCGGGCAGCCCCAGCATTTT. Amino acids: CASSARQGGGQPQHF.